The T cell receptor (beta chain) described here comes from a study of early T cells in non-severe SARS-CoV-2 infection. In the study overall: Bulk RNA isolated from unsorted whole blood underwent sequencing; chains were not paired. Whole-study results and caveats: VDJdb matching, biased toward anti-spike CD8 responses, missed private and CD4 specificities.

Each single cDNA molecule received a unique molecular identifier. TCRdb reprocessed the 5' RACE reads via MiXCR and lists one record per CDR3 protein. Here the sample spans more than 70,000 distinct CDR3 sequences, over 9% being singletons. The CDR3 is 12 amino acids. V dropped 9 bases and J dropped 9 bases, with 12 bases sitting between them. Per the germline V gene, CDR1 is MNHNS and CDR2 is SASEGT. For this clonotype: The antigen is undetermined.

The clonotype comes from an adult who was a healthcare worker with PCR-confirmed SARS-CoV-2 infection or an uninfected control (not recorded which). The chain combines TRBV6-1 with TRBJ1-6, with D possibly TRBD1 on 5 matching bases. Material: whole blood, obtained at baseline. DNA for the CDR3: TGTGCCAGTGATTTTGGGGGTTCACCCCTCCACTTT. As protein: CASDFGGSPLHF.